The source of this T cell receptor (beta chain) is a study of cytomegalovirus exposure and HLA in healthy donors. The PCR employed 60 Vbeta primers together with 13 Jbeta primers. The assay was immunoSEQ multiplex PCR, and TCRdb's table has in-frame clones only and misses some. The sample contains 110,000 or so clones, around three quarters of which appear only once. Germline values: CDR1 LGHNA, CDR2 YNFKEQ. The V and J ends lost 0 bases and 3 bases, in that order; junction bases with no gene match: 10. This CDR3 has 17 amino acids. The sequence came from a man aged 18 to 35 in good health and CMV-seropositive. Sequenced sample: PBMCs. This chain joins TRBV4-2 and TRBJ2-7; 8 bases line up with TRBD2. The CDR3 DNA is TGTGCCAGCAGCCAAGATCCGGGGGGGAGAGGAATCTACGAGCAGTACTTC. Translated: CASSQDPGGRGIYEQYF.